Sequencing of this T cell receptor beta chain was carried out in a study of cytomegalovirus exposure and HLA in healthy donors. Study background: Falling in the Caucasian-associated ancestry cluster were about four fifths of approximately 410 genotyped donors.

PCR primers comprised 60 Vbeta and 13 Jbeta primers. Profiling relied on immunoSEQ multiplex PCR, and the TCRdb table lists in-frame clones only, not all of them. This sample contains 100,000 to 150,000 clones. Study-level findings and limits: A later analysis reportedly found that, within productive TCRs, an Asian-associated ancestry cluster had fewer N-insertions than the mean observed across the roughly 730 donors. Cytomegalovirus association was assigned to more than 150 TCR beta chains.

Details on this clone: What it binds is not known.

Germline V lookup: CDR1 MNHNS, CDR2 SASEGT. V lost 2 bases, J lost 5 bases, and 7 bases lay in between. The CDR3 length is 13 residues. This sequence joins TRBV6-1 and TRBJ1-3; D is undetermined. Sequencing input: PBMCs. The TCR was taken from a man aged 18-30 years in good health and CMV-seronegative. CDR3 sequence reads: CASSERRRNTIYF. CDR3 sequence (DNA): TGTGCCAGCAGTGAACGCAGGAGAAACACCATATATTTT.